Detailed here is one T cell receptor (beta chain). This clonotype appeared a few times. The antigen it binds to is not known. No base qualities exist here, and no much larger clone lies one base off it. Libraries were prepared through 5' RACE. TCRdb shows the sequencer as Illumina HiSeq 2500. A second roughly 7 to 12 cycle PCR used a sample-barcoded 5' primer and a J-beta primer mix. A unique molecular identifier was introduced onto each TCR beta cDNA molecule by a template-switch 5' adaptor carrying 12 random nucleotides. Each sample yielded at least 2.5 million CDR3-containing paired-end reads. The Mint cDNA synthesis kit, primed by a TRBC-specific oligonucleotide, was used to synthesize first-strand cDNA from all RNA. Following uracil-DNA glycosylase treatment, all cDNA underwent a first 18-cycle PCR with the universal primers M1SS and BC2_uni_R. As for the original processing: Each sample was normalized by randomly selecting 1 million high-quality reads, each carrying a distinct molecular identifier. Reads sharing molecular identifiers were discarded rather than binned into consensus sequences. MiTCR, with a Q25 quality threshold and the strictest error-elimination algorithm, was used for CDR3 identification, clonotype clustering and error correction. Lower-bound total TCR beta diversity was estimated with a nonparametric unseen species model using Euler transformation. Starting from the raw public reads, TCRdb applied fastp trimming at Q25, assembled clones with MiXCR and retained in-frame beta chains. Each record represents a unique CDR3 protein, reported with the most common genes and DNA among its rows. The V and J calls reflect TCRdb's pipeline rather than the authors' work. The sample table contains fewer than 600,000 distinct CDR3 sequences; only one count was recorded for about 28% of them. The ten largest clones capture under 4.5% of the sample.

Systemically healthy Caucasian individuals from Russia, 39 in total and aged roughly 6 to 90 years, were included as donors. Around 10 milliliters of peripheral blood were collected from each donor into EDTA-treated Vacutainer tubes. Ficoll-Paque density-gradient centrifugation was used to isolate PBMCs, with at least 6.5 million obtained per sample. Trizol reagent was used to extract total RNA from the PBMCs, yielding at least 5 micrograms per sample. Naive CD45RAhigh/CD27high T cell percentages were measured by flow cytometry on a PBMC aliquot from every donor. CDR1 WSHSY and CDR2 SAAADI are derived from the germline V gene. V and J are truncated by 4 bases and 8 bases respectively, leaving an intervening sequence of 11 bases. The CDR3 has 12 amino acids, counting the end cysteine and phenylalanine. Only CDR3 DNA remains: 36 bases, in frame from the first base. These data come from a study of blood T cells in healthy people across ages (dated by TCRdb to the mid-2010s). A note on the overall study: In model experiments, template switching captured roughly one uniquely barcoded TCR beta cDNA molecule for every two T cells. Using deep sequencing normalized with unique cDNA molecular identifiers, the study measured how TCR beta repertoire diversity changes with age. The donors were split into four age groups: young (average 16 years), middle-aged (around 37), aged (about 62) and long-lived (under 90). Using the same blood draw, the study looked at two additional independent replicas of 1 million unique cDNA reads for two donors, one aged 18 to 30 and the other aged 80 or older. Broad study findings and their caveats: Compared with the aged group, the long-lived group had more naive CD4+ T cells, fewer expanded clones and increased TCR diversity, suggesting age selection. There was a strong correlation between observed TCR beta diversity and the percentage of naive T cells measured by flow cytometry. Total diversity estimates from one million sequenced T cells were considered lower bounds and underestimates. Conclusive comparison of naive and antigen-experienced compartments was prevented by the profiling of bulk unsorted PBMCs. Observed TCR beta diversity per million T cells fell roughly linearly with age, and a significant reduction was already apparent by age about 36. Donor CMV infection status was unknown, potentially confounding age-related changes in expanded clonotypes.

Separately, the same data were catalogued under a study of T cells of mothers and their children. In that second paper, the authors write: Donors were nine systemically healthy Caucasian individuals: three mothers and their six children. cDNA synthesis consumed the entire amount of extracted RNA, loaded at 1.5 ug RNA in each 15 ul reaction. Sample barcodes and 2-4 random nucleotides were added via the M1S primer in the second PCR. Over 9.5 million TCR beta CDR3 reads were obtained for each mother, and 2.5 million to 3 million reads were obtained for each child. TCR recombination output is similarly shaped by thymic selection in related and unrelated pairs, with a minor effect exerted by inherited differences. Normalized repertoire overlap was always slightly but never significantly higher in related than unrelated mother-child pairs. No persistent microchimeric T cell clones were detected, at a sensitivity of 80 to 100 clones per million clonotypes. To look for features that set related mother-child pairs apart from unrelated individuals, the researchers ran deep NGS to compare the TCR beta repertoires of mothers and children. On average, the children were roughly 10 +/- 4 years old, while the mothers were around 40 +/- 4 years old. After adapter ligation with NEBNext reagents, the libraries were sequenced on Illumina HiSeq 2000 with 100+100 nt paired-end reads. To prevent cross-contamination, the mother and child libraries were prepared one month apart and sequenced in separate runs. For each donor, somewhere between 500,000 and 2,000,000 distinct TCR beta clonotypes were identified. Naive TCR beta clonotypes were estimated from low-frequency clonotypes matched to each donor's FACS-determined naive share, without sorting.

Sequencing was carried out using blood. The rearrangement joined TRBV10-2 to TRBJ1-1; the D gene is possibly TRBD1, with 6 bases matching. The TCR originated in a boy aged 2 to 10 in good health. The CDR3 sequence is CASSGSGTEAFF. In nucleotide form, the sequence is TGCGCCAGCAGTGGATCCGGGACAGAAGCTTTCTTT.